The 14 T cell receptor beta chains below were found in one sample sequenced in a study of radiotherapy plus CTLA-4 blockade in lung cancer. TCRdb's table, derived via immunoSEQ multiplex PCR, lists solely in-frame clones and lacks some. This sample yields about 88,000 clones, of which 55% to 75% are seen a single time; roughly an eighth belongs to the top ten. Sample: peripheral blood, taken from a patient treated with radiotherapy plus ipilimumab. The source of these receptors is a human donor with non-small cell lung cancer that progressed on radiotherapy plus ipilimumab.

This clone was counted a few times. The chain employs TRBV28 and TRBJ2-6; TRBD1 matches 8 bases. CDR1 and CDR2 (germline): MDHEN, SYDVKM. V shed 4 bases, J shed 4 bases, and the junction held 6 bases outside the gene matches. CDR3 length equals 16 residues. Here the CDR3 reads CASSWSGGAGANVLTF. The DNA for the CDR3 is TGTGCCAGCAGTTGGTCAGGGGGCGCGGGGGCCAACGTCCTGACTTTC. Variable domain in full (rest from reference TRBV28 and TRBJ2-6): DVKVTQSSRYLVKRTGEKVFLECVQDMDHENMFWYRQDPGLGLRLIYFSYDVKMKEKGDIPEGYSVSREKKERFSLILESASTNQTSMYLCASSWSGGAGANVLTFGAGSRLTVL.

The chain uses TRBV28 and TRBJ2-5; tentative D call: TRBD1 (5 bases). Trimming took 5 bases from V and 5 from J, leaving 21 bases between them. This CDR3 region has 16 residues. Germline V gene sequence: CDR1 MDHEN, CDR2 SYDVKM. The CDR3 DNA reads as TGTGCCAGCAGTCCGAGAAGGGGCCAGGTTCGGGAGACCCAGTACTTC. Translated: CASSPRRGQVRETQYF.

V is TRBV18 and J is TRBJ1-3; tentative D call: TRBD1 (5 bases). Trimming left V 4 bases short and J 2 bases short, with 15 bases between. The CDR3 length is 16 residues. CDR1 KGHSH and CDR2 LQKENI come from the germline V gene. CDR3 sequence (DNA): TGTGCCAGCTCACTCCGACAGCCGTCAGCTGGAAACACCATATATTTT. The encoded protein is CASSLRQPSAGNTIYF.

This rearrangement joins TRBV4-3 to TRBJ1-5; D gene unclear. This CDR3 contains 15 residues. Trimming stripped 2 bases from V and 7 bases from J, with 15 bases between. Per germline, CDR1 LGHNA and CDR2 YSLEER. The CDR3 DNA reads TGCGCCAGCAGCCAAAATATGGACGCGCAACAGCCCCAGCATTTT. Translation gives CASSQNMDAQQPQHF.

The rearrangement joins TRBV6-1 to TRBJ1-1; maybe TRBD1 (6 bases). V dropped 6 bases and J dropped 4 bases, with 15 bases sitting between them. The CDR3 has 14 residues. Germline CDR1 is MNHNS and CDR2 is SASEGT. CDR3 loop: CASRLRRGPTEAFF. The CDR3 DNA follows: TGTGCCAGCAGACTAAGGCGGGGGCCCACTGAAGCTTTCTTT.

Of note for this clone: One end of the junction does not line up with germline, which may come from a read error. The V and J genes are TRBV7-7 and TRBJ2-1, with D perhaps TRBD2 (5 bases). Germline V gives CDR1 SSHAT, CDR2 FNYEAQ (reference sequence). The CDR3 runs 14 residues. CDR3 DNA sequence: TGTGCTAGCAGCCCCGGGCCCGGGGTCCGTGAGCAGTTCTTC. Its translation is CASSPGPGVREQFF. The variable domain in full, with the rest retrieved from reference TRBV7-7 and TRBJ2-1, is GAGVSQSPRYKVTKRGQDVTLRCDPISSHATLYWYQQALGQGPEFLTYFNYEAQPDKSGLPSDRFSAERPEGSISTLTIQRTEQRDSAMYRCASSPGPGVREQFFGPGTRLTVL.

V is TRBV30 and J is TRBJ2-7, with D possibly being TRBD2 (6 bases). Germline-derived CDR1 and CDR2 are GTSNPN and SVGIG (reference sequence). V gave up 2 bases and J gave up 6 bases, with 20 bases separating them. The CDR3 covers 15 residues. Written as DNA, the CDR3 is TGTGCCTGGAGTCCCGCCGGGAGCCATAGGTCCGAGCAGTACTTC. Its protein is CAWSPAGSHRSEQYF.

The gene calls are TRBV5-8 and TRBJ2-4; D gene uncertain. From germline, CDR1 is SGHTS and CDR2 YDEGEE. Trimming pared 6 bases from V and 10 bases from J, leaving 17 bases between. This CDR3 region has 13 residues. CDR3 nucleotide sequence: TGTGCCAGCACTGCAGGCTCCGACTCTATTCAGTACTTC. It codes for CASTAGSDSIQYF.

This rearrangement joins TRBV28 to TRBJ1-4; D is uncertain. The CDR3 contains 15 residues. CDR1 MDHEN and CDR2 SYDVKM come from the germline V gene. V was clipped by 3 bases and J by 3 bases, with 11 bases between them. CDR3: CASSLGGLSNEKLFF. The DNA of the CDR3 is TGTGCCAGCAGTTTGGGAGGGCTATCTAATGAAAAACTGTTTTTT.

Remarks on this clone: A much bigger clone sits one base away, suggesting this may be a read error. This chain joins TRBV29-1 and TRBJ2-7; the D gene is possibly TRBD2 (9 bases). Germline CDR1 reads SQVTM; CDR2 reads ANQGSEA. The germline V and J ends were trimmed by 0 bases and 7 bases, with 25 bases remaining between them. CDR3 size: 17 residues. Here the CDR3 reads CSVEDDRGLAGTNEQYF. CDR3 bases: TGCAGCGTTGAAGATGACAGGGGCCTAGCGGGGACCAATGAGCAGTACTTC.

The chain carries TRBV5-1 and TRBJ2-7; 7 bases agree with TRBD2. Germline V gene sequence: CDR1 SGHRS, CDR2 YFSETQ. The trim removed 3 bases at V and 5 bases at J, leaving 8 bases unmatched. This CDR3 region has 14 residues. The CDR3 reads CASSSSGRENEQYF. The CDR3 DNA reads TGCGCCAGCAGCTCCAGTGGGCGGGAGAACGAGCAGTACTTC.

This clone was seen a few times. The CDR3 is CASSFQGGGDEQFF. CDR3 DNA sequence: TGTGCCAGCAGTTTTCAGGGCGGCGGGGATGAGCAGTTCTTC. V gene TRBV6-6 combines with J gene TRBJ2-1; weak D call: TRBD2 (6 bases). The CDR3 contains 14 residues. Trimming took 4 bases from V and 8 from J, leaving 15 bases between them. CDR1 MNHNY and CDR2 SVGAGI come from the germline V gene (reference sequence).

The chain recombines TRBV5-1 with TRBJ2-5; 7 bases match TRBD1. Germline lookup yields CDR1 SGHRS and CDR2 YFSETQ. V lost 4 bases, J lost 6 bases, and 12 bases stayed unmatched. CDR3 size: 15 residues. The CDR3 region has the DNA TGCGCCAGCAGCCAGGGACAGAACCGACAACAGACCCAGTACTTC. It is translated as CASSQGQNRQQTQYF. Drawing the rest from reference TRBV5-1 and TRBJ2-5, the complete variable domain is KAGVTQTPRYLIKTRGQQVTLSCSPISGHRSVSWYQQTPGQGLQFLFEYFSETQRNKGNFPGRFSGRQFSNSRSEMNVSTLELGDSALYLCASSQGQNRQQTQYFGPGTRLLVL.

The J gene is TRBJ2-1, the V gene TRBV7-3; possible D gene TRBD2, 6 bases. The CDR3 spans 16 residues. Between the trimmed V and J ends, which lost 1 base and 6 bases, there was a span of 16 bases. Germline V gene sequence: CDR1 SGHTA, CDR2 FQGTGA. The CDR3 DNA is TGTGCCAGCAGCTTAAACCGCGCGGGGAGAATCAATGAGCAGTTCTTC. Translation gives CASSLNRAGRINEQFF. The whole variable domain, filled in from reference TRBV7-3 and TRBJ2-1, reads GAGVSQTPSNKVTEKGKYVELRCDPISGHTALYWYRQSLGQGPEFLIYFQGTGAADDSGLPNDRFFAVRPEGSVSTLKIQRTERGDSAVYLCASSLNRAGRINEQFFGPGTRLTVL.